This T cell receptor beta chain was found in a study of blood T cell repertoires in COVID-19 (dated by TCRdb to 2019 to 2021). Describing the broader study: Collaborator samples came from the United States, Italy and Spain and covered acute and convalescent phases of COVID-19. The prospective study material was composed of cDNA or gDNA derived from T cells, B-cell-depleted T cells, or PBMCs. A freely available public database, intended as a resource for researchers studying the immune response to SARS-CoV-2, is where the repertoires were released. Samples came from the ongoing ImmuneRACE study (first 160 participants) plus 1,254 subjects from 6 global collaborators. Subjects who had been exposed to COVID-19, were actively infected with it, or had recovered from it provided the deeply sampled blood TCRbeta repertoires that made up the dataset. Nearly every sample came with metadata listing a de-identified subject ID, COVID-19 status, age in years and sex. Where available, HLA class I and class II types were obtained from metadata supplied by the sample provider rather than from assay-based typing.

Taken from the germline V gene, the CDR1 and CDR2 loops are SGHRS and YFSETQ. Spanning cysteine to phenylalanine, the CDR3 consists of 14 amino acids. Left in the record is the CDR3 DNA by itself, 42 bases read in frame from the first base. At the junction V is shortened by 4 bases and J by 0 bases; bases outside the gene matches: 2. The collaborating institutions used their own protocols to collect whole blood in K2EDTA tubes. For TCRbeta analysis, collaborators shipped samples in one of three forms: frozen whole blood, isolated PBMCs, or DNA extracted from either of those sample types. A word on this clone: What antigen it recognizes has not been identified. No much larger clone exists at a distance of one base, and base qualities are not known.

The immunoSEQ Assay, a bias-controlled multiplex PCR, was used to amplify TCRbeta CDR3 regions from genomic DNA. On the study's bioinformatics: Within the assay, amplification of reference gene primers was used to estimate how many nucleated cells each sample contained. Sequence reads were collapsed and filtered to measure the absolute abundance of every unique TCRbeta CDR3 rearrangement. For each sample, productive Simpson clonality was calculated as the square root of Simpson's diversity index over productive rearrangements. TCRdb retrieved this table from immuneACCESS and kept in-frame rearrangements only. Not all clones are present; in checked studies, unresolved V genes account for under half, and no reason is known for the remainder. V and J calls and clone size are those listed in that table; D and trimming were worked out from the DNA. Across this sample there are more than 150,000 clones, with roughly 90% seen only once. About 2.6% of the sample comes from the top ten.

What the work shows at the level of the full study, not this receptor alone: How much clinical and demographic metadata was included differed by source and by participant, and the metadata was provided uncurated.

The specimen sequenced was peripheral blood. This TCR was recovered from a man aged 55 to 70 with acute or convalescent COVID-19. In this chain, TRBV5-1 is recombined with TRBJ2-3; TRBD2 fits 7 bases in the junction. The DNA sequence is TGCGCCAGCAGCCCCGGGGGGAGCACAGATACGCAGTATTTT. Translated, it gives CASSPGGSTDTQYF.